The rows below give T cell receptor beta chains drawn from one sample of a study of T cell changes during pregnancy in multiple sclerosis. Clones were sequenced by immunoSEQ multiplex PCR, and TCRdb holds only the in-frame ones, with some missing. This table has 75,000 to 95,000 clones, around 90% appearing once. Material: peripheral blood, obtained in the first trimester of pregnancy. Receptors originate from a female donor in good health, enrolled as a control in a pregnancy study. The CDR3 runs from the conserved cysteine through the conserved F or W. The order of the fields is clone size, V gene, D gene, J gene, CDR3 protein, CDR3 DNA. The D gene is left open where the match is weak. Clone size, where shown, is once, few, many, or a class for clones that have expanded.

>-|TRBV5-5|TRBD1|TRBJ1-1
CASSFIVGQTNTEAFF
TGTGCCAGCAGCTTTATTGTGGGACAGACGAACACTGAAGCTTTCTTT
>-|TRBV18|-|TRBJ2-5
CASSVAGQETQYF
TGTGCCAGCTCAGTGGCAGGGCAAGAGACCCAGTACTTC
>-|TRBV4-1|-|TRBJ1-1
CASSLPGLGNTEAFF
TGCGCCAGCAGCCTCCCAGGACTGGGGAACACTGAAGCTTTCTTT
>once|TRBV7-8|-|TRBJ1-5
CASSLTGEYQPQHF
TGTGCCAGCAGCCTAACAGGAGAATATCAGCCCCAGCATTTT
>once|TRBV21-1|-|TRBJ1-2
CASSLRVDRGNYGYTF
TGTGCCAGCAGCCTGCGGGTCGACAGGGGGAACTATGGCTACACCTTC
>-|TRBV19|-|TRBJ1-1
CASSISGGVPTEAFF
TGTGCCAGTAGTATCTCGGGGGGCGTACCCACTGAAGCTTTCTTT
>once|TRBV21-1|-|TRBJ1-2
CASIRGHGYTF
TGTGCCAGCATCCGAGGGCATGGCTACACCTTC
>-|TRBV5-6|-|TRBJ1-2
CASEDGGHYGYTF
TGTGCCAGCGAGGACGGGGGTCACTATGGCTACACCTTC
>-|TRBV25-1|-|TRBJ1-3
CASSEGQTHTIYF
TGTGCCAGCAGTGAAGGACAGACACACACCATATATTTT
>-|TRBV28|TRBD1|TRBJ1-6
CASDSGGSPLHF
TGTGCCAGCGATTCAGGGGGTTCACCCCTCCACTTT
>-|TRBV6-5|-|TRBJ2-3
CASSYRDTTDTQYF
TGTGCCAGCAGTTACCGAGATACCACAGATACGCAGTATTTT
>-|TRBV27|-|TRBJ1-4
CASSSWDKTSEKLFF
TGTGCCAGCAGTTCCTGGGACAAGACGAGTGAAAAACTGTTTTTT
>-|TRBV5-5|TRBD1|TRBJ1-2
CASSVPGGVGGYTF
TGTGCCAGCAGCGTACCAGGGGGCGTAGGAGGCTACACCTTC
>-|TRBV5-6|TRBD1|TRBJ1-3
CASSRIPGQSNTIYF
TGTGCCAGCAGCCGGATTCCGGGACAGTCGAACACCATATATTTT
>-|TRBV5-1|TRBD2|TRBJ2-1
CASSLGLARWDNEQFF
TGCGCCAGCAGCTTGGGACTAGCGCGGTGGGACAATGAGCAGTTCTTC
>-|TRBV6-1|TRBD1|TRBJ2-7
CASSEAEQGTSTFKQYF
TGTGCCAGCAGTGAAGCGGAACAGGGGACATCGACTTTTAAGCAGTACTTC
>many|TRBV11-2|TRBD1|TRBJ1-1
CASRTPPTGSPEAFF
TGTGCCAGCAGGACCCCCCCGACAGGGAGCCCTGAAGCTTTCTTT
>-|TRBV6-1|-|TRBJ1-2
CASRADSIYGYTF
TGTGCCAGCAGGGCAGACAGCATCTATGGCTACACCTTC
>-|TRBV5-6|-|TRBJ2-1
CASSEGTIHEQFF
TGTGCCAGCAGCGAGGGAACGATTCATGAGCAGTTCTTC
>few|TRBV29-1|TRBD1|TRBJ2-2
CSVGAGGARTGELFF
TGCAGCGTTGGGGCAGGGGGCGCCAGGACCGGGGAGCTGTTTTTT
>-|TRBV7-9|TRBD2|TRBJ2-1
CASSLVGLADNEQFF
TGTGCCAGCAGCTTAGTAGGCCTAGCGGACAATGAGCAGTTCTTC
>once|TRBV7-2|TRBD2|TRBJ2-3
CASSLDRLAGGSTDTQYF
TGTGCCAGCAGCTTAGACCGTCTAGCGGGGGGAAGCACAGATACGCAGTATTTT
>-|TRBV7-8|-|TRBJ1-4
CASSFYREKLFF
TGTGCCAGCAGCTTCTACCGTGAAAAACTGTTTTTT
>-|TRBV6-6|-|TRBJ2-7
CASSLPGQVYEQYF
TGTGCCAGCAGTTTACCGGGACAAGTCTACGAGCAGTACTTC
>once|TRBV7-2|TRBD1|TRBJ2-4
CASSFGTGGNIQYF
TGTGCCAGCAGCTTTGGGACAGGGGGGAACATTCAGTACTTC
>-|TRBV21-1|-|TRBJ1-5
CASSLNQPQHF
TGTGCCAGCAGCCTCAATCAGCCCCAGCATTTT
>-|TRBV6-1|-|TRBJ1-5
CASTQGRGSNQPQHF
TGTGCCAGCACCCAGGGGAGGGGTAGCAATCAGCCCCAGCATTTT
>-|TRBV27|-|TRBJ2-3
CASSFYGDTQYF
TGTGCCAGCAGTTTTTACGGAGATACGCAGTATTTT
>-|TRBV5-1|-|TRBJ1-1
CASSSQSSNTEAFF
TGCGCCAGCAGCTCACAGAGCTCGAACACTGAAGCTTTCTTT
>-|TRBV2|TRBD1|TRBJ1-5
CASSLNRGGNQPQHF
TGTGCCAGCAGTCTTAACAGGGGGGGGAATCAGCCCCAGCATTTT
>-|TRBV5-4|-|TRBJ1-1
CASSRGNEAFF
TGTGCCAGCAGTCGCGGAAATGAAGCTTTCTTT
>-|TRBV28|-|TRBJ1-2
CASSLSPRGGNYGYTF
TGTGCCAGCAGTTTGTCCCCCCGGGGAGGGAACTATGGCTACACCTTC
>-|TRBV12-5|TRBD2|TRBJ2-7
CASGLVKVQREGFDYEQYF
TGTGCTAGTGGTTTGGTTAAGGTACAAAGGGAGGGGTTTGACTACGAGCAGTACTTC
>-|TRBV10-3|-|TRBJ1-5
CAISESPESQPQHF
TGTGCCATCAGTGAGTCACCCGAGAGTCAGCCCCAGCATTTT
>once|TRBV7-2|-|TRBJ2-3
CASSLIGGDTQYF
TGTGCCAGCAGCTTAATCGGGGGAGATACGCAGTATTTT